The 16 T cell receptor beta chains listed next were all sequenced from one sample in a study of control samples from healthy donors and cancer patients. Here immunoSEQ multiplex PCR was the method, and the copy in TCRdb shows in-frame clones only, minus some. The sample contains 94,000 or so clones, 65% to 85% of which appear only once. Source material: PBMCs. The receptors originated from a man aged 70 or older with lung cancer.

The chain joins TRBV2 to TRBJ2-7; D is unresolved. V lost 3 bases to trimming and J lost 0 bases, with 9 bases between them. This CDR3 has 14 amino acids. Germline V CDR1 and CDR2: SNHLY, FYNNEI. The CDR3 DNA sequence: TGTGCCAGCAGTGAGACGGACGTCTCCTACGAGCAGTACTTC. Residues: CASSETDVSYEQYF. The variable domain in full, completed from reference TRBV2 and TRBJ2-7, reads EPEVTQTPSHQVTQMGQEVILRCVPISNHLYFYWYRQILGQKVEFLVSFYNNEISEKSEIFDDQFSVERPDGSNFTLKIRSTKLEDSAMYFCASSETDVSYEQYFGPGTRLTVT.

This chain links TRBV19 with TRBJ1-5; a weak D match, TRBD1 (5 bases). V lost 5 bases and J lost 6, with 11 bases in between. This CDR3 comprises 13 residues. Germline V gives CDR1 LNHDA, CDR2 SQIVND (reference sequence). The CDR3 loop reads CASSQGVRQPQHF. In DNA, the CDR3 is TGTGCCAGTAGTCAGGGTGTGCGTCAGCCCCAGCATTTT.

This chain joins TRBV24-1 and TRBJ1-5, with 10 bases identical to TRBD1. The CDR3 runs to 16 residues. Germline CDR1 reads KGHDR; CDR2 reads SFDVKD. Trimming took 4 bases from V and 7 from J; bases not matched to a gene: 9. The DNA of the CDR3 is TGTGCCACCAGTGAGTCCGGGACAGGGGTTGGACAGCCCCAGCATTTT. Its protein is CATSESGTGVGQPQHF.

The V and J genes are TRBV4-3 and TRBJ2-2, with a possible D match to TRBD1 (5 bases). V gave up 0 bases and J gave up 5 bases, with 7 bases separating them. CDR3 length: 14 amino acids. Looked up from germline, CDR1 is LGHNA and CDR2 is YSLEER. CDR3 coding DNA: TGCGCCAGCAGCCAAGATTCAGGGACCGGGGAGCTGTTTTTT. This codes for CASSQDSGTGELFF.

The chain joins TRBV28 to TRBJ1-1, with D maybe TRBD1 (5 bases). The CDR3 loop spans 15 amino acids. V was trimmed by 3 bases and J by 4 bases, leaving 15 bases between them. Germline loops: CDR1 MDHEN, CDR2 SYDVKM. The chain's CDR3 is CASSFGPSGSTEAFF. As DNA, the CDR3 is TGTGCCAGCAGTTTTGGTCCGTCAGGGAGCACTGAAGCTTTCTTT.

The chain joins TRBV19 to TRBJ1-1; 9 bases fit TRBD1. The CDR3 covers 14 residues. Trimming at V came to 5 bases and at J to 2 bases, leaving 3 bases not matched to a gene. Germline CDR1 reads LNHDA; CDR2 reads SQIVND (reference sequence). CDR3 protein: CASSPDRGNTEAFF. The CDR3 DNA reads as TGTGCCAGTAGTCCGGACAGGGGCAACACTGAAGCTTTCTTT.

The gene calls are TRBV5-8 and TRBJ1-5; D gene ambiguous. This CDR3 has 14 amino acids. Trimming shortened V by 0 bases and J by 7 bases, and 11 bases separated the two germline ends. Germline CDR1 SGHTS, CDR2 YDEGEE. CDR3 DNA: TGTGCCAGCAGCTTGGAGGCGGGGAGGCAGCCCCAGCATTTT. It translates to CASSLEAGRQPQHF.

The chain employs TRBV27 and TRBJ2-7, with 7 bases matching TRBD1. Germline V lookup: CDR1 MNHEY, CDR2 SMNVEV (reference sequence). The ends lost 5 bases at V and 5 bases at J; junction bases unmatched: 9. This CDR3 has 14 amino acids. The CDR3 reads CASSPDRVVHEQYF. The CDR3, as DNA: TGTGCCAGCAGTCCTGACAGGGTCGTCCACGAGCAGTACTTC.

V is TRBV5-4 and J is TRBJ1-6; D is possibly TRBD1 (5 bases). The V and J ends lost 0 bases and 10 bases respectively, with 8 bases between them. This CDR3 region has 13 residues. CDR1 is SGHNT, CDR2 YYREEE, per germline (reference sequence). CDR3 nucleotide sequence: TGTGCCAGCAGCTTGGGGGGCGACTCACCCCTCCACTTT. It codes for CASSLGGDSPLHF.

This clone was counted only a few times. The genes are TRBV5-1 and TRBJ1-4; 9 bases map to TRBD1. Germline values: CDR1 SGHRS, CDR2 YFSETQ. This CDR3 contains 15 residues. The ends lost 0 bases at V and 4 bases at J; junction bases unmatched: 1. The CDR3 spells CASSLGTGVNEKLFF. DNA of the CDR3: TGCGCCAGCAGCTTGGGGACAGGGGTTAATGAAAAACTGTTTTTT.

This clone was counted only a few times. This chain uses TRBV19 with TRBJ2-4; 10 bases fit TRBD2. The CDR3 contains 17 residues. Germline assignment: CDR1 LNHDA and CDR2 SQIVND (reference sequence). The trim removed 2 bases at V and 0 bases at J, leaving 4 bases unmatched. The CDR3 bases are TGTGCCAGTAGTATAAGCGGGGGGGCTGGAGCCAAAAACATTCAGTACTTC. This sequence encodes CASSISGGAGAKNIQYF.

The table lists this clone with a few counts. This chain uses TRBV5-1 with TRBJ1-1; D is undetermined. This CDR3 contains 16 residues. The V gene's germline CDR1 is SGHRS and CDR2 YFSETQ. Trimming took 4 bases from V and 4 from J, leaving 20 bases between them. The CDR3 sequence is CASSARTEEKGTEAFF. For the CDR3, the DNA is TGCGCCAGCAGCGCCCGGACGGAAGAAAAGGGCACTGAAGCTTTCTTT.

V gene TRBV5-1 combines with J gene TRBJ2-7; D is uncertain. The germline CDR1 and CDR2 sequences are SGHRS and YFSETQ. This CDR3 contains 14 residues. The V end was cut by 1 base, the J end by 0 bases, with 8 bases between. CDR3 region: CASSLMGFSYEQYF. CDR3 sequence (DNA): TGCGCCAGCAGCTTGATGGGATTCTCCTACGAGCAGTACTTC.

The chain combines TRBV6-5 with TRBJ2-2; 7 nucleotides align to TRBD1. With V trimmed by 6 bases and J by 6 bases, 10 bases remained unmatched. Germline CDR1 and CDR2: MNHEY and SVGAGI. This CDR3 region has 15 residues. CDR3 sequence: CASSQKGARSGELFF. For the CDR3, the DNA is TGTGCCAGCAGCCAAAAGGGGGCGCGGTCCGGGGAGCTGTTTTTT.

This chain joins TRBV5-1 and TRBJ2-7; the D is unclear. Germline CDR1 is SGHRS and CDR2 is YFSETQ. The V and J ends lost 4 bases and 4 bases respectively, with 12 bases between them. The CDR3 loop spans 13 amino acids. This CDR3 is CASSPDVLYEQYF. The CDR3 DNA follows: TGCGCCAGCAGCCCGGACGTTTTGTACGAGCAGTACTTC.

The chain uses TRBV6-6 and TRBJ1-3; D unclear. This CDR3 comprises 15 residues. V lost 0 bases and J 4 bases, leaving 10 bases between the germline ends. Germline V gene data show CDR1 as MNHNY and CDR2 as SVGAGI (reference sequence). The CDR3 DNA follows: TGTGCCAGCAGTTACTCGAACGGAATAGGAAACACCATATATTTT. Its translation is CASSYSNGIGNTIYF.